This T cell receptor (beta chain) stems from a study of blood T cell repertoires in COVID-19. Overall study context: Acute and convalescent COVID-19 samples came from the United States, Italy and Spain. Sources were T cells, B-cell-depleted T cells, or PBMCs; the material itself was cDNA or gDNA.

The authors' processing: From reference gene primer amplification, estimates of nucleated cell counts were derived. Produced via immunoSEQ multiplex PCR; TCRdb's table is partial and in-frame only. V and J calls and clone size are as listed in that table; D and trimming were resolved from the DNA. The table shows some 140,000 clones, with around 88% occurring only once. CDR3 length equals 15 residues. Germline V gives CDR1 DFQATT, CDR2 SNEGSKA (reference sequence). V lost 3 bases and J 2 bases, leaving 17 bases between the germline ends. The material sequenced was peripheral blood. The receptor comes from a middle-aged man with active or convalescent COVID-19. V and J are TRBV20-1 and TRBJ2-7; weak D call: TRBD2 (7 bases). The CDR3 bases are TGCAGTGCTAGTCCTGGGGGGGGGCGGACCTACGAGCAGTACTTC. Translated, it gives CSASPGGGRTYEQYF.